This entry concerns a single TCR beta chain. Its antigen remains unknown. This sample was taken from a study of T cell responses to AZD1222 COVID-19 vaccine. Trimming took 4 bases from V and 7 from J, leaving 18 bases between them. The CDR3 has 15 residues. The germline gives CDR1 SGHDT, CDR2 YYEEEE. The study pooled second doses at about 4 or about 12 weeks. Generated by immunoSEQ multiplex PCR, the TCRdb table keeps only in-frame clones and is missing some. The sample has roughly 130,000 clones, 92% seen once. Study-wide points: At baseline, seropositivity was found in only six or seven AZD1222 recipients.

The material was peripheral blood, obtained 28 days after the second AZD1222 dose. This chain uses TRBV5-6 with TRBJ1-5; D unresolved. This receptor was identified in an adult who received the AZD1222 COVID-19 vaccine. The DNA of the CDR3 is TGTGCCAGCAGCCACCTCGACTCCCCGGGGCAGCCCCAGCATTTT. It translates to CASSHLDSPGQPQHF. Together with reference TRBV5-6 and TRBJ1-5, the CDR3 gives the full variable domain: DAGVTQSPTHLIKTRGQQVTLRCSPKSGHDTVSWYQQALGQGPQFIFQYYEEEERQRGNFPDRFSGHQFPNYSSELNVNALLLGDSALYLCASSHLDSPGQPQHFGDGTRLSIL.